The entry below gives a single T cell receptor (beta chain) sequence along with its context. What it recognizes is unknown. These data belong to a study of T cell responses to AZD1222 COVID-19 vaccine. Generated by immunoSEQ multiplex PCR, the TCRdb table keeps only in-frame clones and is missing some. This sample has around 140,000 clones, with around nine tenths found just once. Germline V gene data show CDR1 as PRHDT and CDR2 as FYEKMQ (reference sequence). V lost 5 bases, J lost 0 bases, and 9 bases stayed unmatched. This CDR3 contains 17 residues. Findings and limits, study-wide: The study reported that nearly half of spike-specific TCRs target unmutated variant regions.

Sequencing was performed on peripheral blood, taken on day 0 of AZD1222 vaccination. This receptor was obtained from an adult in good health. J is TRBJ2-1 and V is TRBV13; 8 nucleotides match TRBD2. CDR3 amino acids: CASSEITSGRSYNEQFF. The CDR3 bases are TGTGCCAGCAGCGAGATTACTAGCGGCCGCTCCTACAATGAGCAGTTCTTC.